Presented here are 4 T cell receptor beta chains from one specimen sequenced in a study of blood T cell repertoires in COVID-19. Sequencing was performed with immunoSEQ multiplex PCR; in TCRdb, only in-frame clones are kept and a portion is missing. The table includes 300,000 to 400,000 clones, 65% to 90% detected once. The source material was peripheral blood. Receptors were obtained from a human donor in a cohort sampled during active COVID-19.

J is TRBJ1-2 and V is TRBV24-1; D not certain. Germline lookup yields CDR1 KGHDR and CDR2 SFDVKD. V was clipped by 3 bases and J by 4 bases, with 11 bases between them. CDR3 length: 14 amino acids. The CDR3 is CATSDGGSVYGYTF. CDR3 nucleotides: TGTGCCACCAGTGATGGTGGCAGTGTCTATGGCTACACCTTC.

This chain links TRBV6-5 with TRBJ2-5, with 9 bases lining up with TRBD2. Germline-derived CDR1 and CDR2 are MNHEY and SVGAGI. Trimming removed 4 bases from V and 2 bases from J; junction bases left unmatched: 5. This CDR3 comprises 15 residues. DNA of the CDR3: TGTGCCAGCAGTTCCAGCGGGGGGACTCAAGAGACCCAGTACTTC. It yields the protein CASSSSGGTQETQYF.

The V gene is TRBV9, the J gene TRBJ1-2; 8 bases are a match to TRBD1. Germline CDR1 reads SGDLS; CDR2 reads YYNGEE. The V segment lost 6 bases and the J segment 8 bases; nucleotides outside the gene matches: 9. This CDR3 comprises 13 residues. CDR3: CASNMGQDVGYTF. The CDR3 bases are TGTGCCAGCAACATGGGACAGGATGTAGGCTACACCTTC.

This clone was seen a single time. The chain's CDR3 is CASSLRGPGELFF. The CDR3 DNA is TGTGCCAGCAGCTTGAGAGGGCCCGGGGAGCTGTTTTTT. The chain is built from TRBV7-3 and TRBJ2-2; D is perhaps TRBD2 (5 bases). Germline V gene data show CDR1 as SGHTA and CDR2 as FQGTGA. The CDR3 is 13 amino acids. The V gene lost 3 bases and the J gene lost 6 bases, with 8 bases spanning the gap.